Listed below are T cell receptor beta chains from one sample, sequenced in a study of blood T cell repertoires in COVID-19. Produced via immunoSEQ multiplex PCR; TCRdb's table is partial and in-frame only. The sample has about 130,000 clones, 79% seen once. Material: peripheral blood. The receptors shown here come from a man in his forties with active or convalescent COVID-19. CDR3s include the opening cysteine and the closing phenylalanine or tryptophan. A D gene is named only where the DNA matches it firmly. Clone size is given for some rows only: seen once, a few or many times, or a class if the clone is expanded.

clone_size j_call d_call v_call cdr3_aa cdr3_nt
- TRBJ2-1 TRBD2 TRBV11-3 CASSGSGGTNNEQFF TGTGCCAGCAGCGGTAGCGGGGGGACCAACAATGAGCAGTTCTTC
- TRBJ2-7 - TRBV6-5 CATTGHIAYEQYF TGTGCCACTACGGGACATATTGCCTACGAGCAGTACTTC
- TRBJ1-2 TRBD1 TRBV5-5 CASTSGWDRASYGYTF TGTGCCAGCACCTCGGGTTGGGACAGGGCCTCCTATGGCTACACCTTC
- TRBJ2-6 TRBD1 TRBV2 CASSEGGTALHGANVLTF TGTGCCAGCAGTGAAGGAGGGACAGCCCTTCACGGGGCCAACGTCCTGACTTTC
- TRBJ1-1 - TRBV19 CASSTTPWDTEAFF TGTGCCAGTAGTACGACACCCTGGGACACTGAAGCTTTCTTT
- TRBJ2-3 - TRBV19 CASSALEGLWDTQYF TGTGCCAGTAGTGCCCTGGAGGGGCTTTGGGATACGCAGTATTTT
- TRBJ1-4 - TRBV9 CASSPRGQGGEKLFF TGTGCCAGCAGCCCCCGGGGGCAGGGAGGGGAAAAACTGTTTTTT
- TRBJ2-7 - TRBV5-4 CAPEGLEQYF TGTGCCCCGGAGGGTCTCGAGCAGTACTTC
few TRBJ2-7 - TRBV4-1 CASSQGFDGRYEQYF TGCGCCAGCAGCCAAGGGTTCGATGGGCGCTACGAGCAGTACTTC
- TRBJ2-3 - TRBV19 CASSVRGTQYF TGTGCCAGTAGTGTCCGGGGAACGCAGTATTTT
once TRBJ2-1 - TRBV11-3 CASSQGSGLGQFF TGTGCCAGCAGCCAGGGTTCAGGTTTAGGGCAGTTCTTC
- TRBJ2-6 TRBD1 TRBV19 CASRSDRGSSGANVLTF TGTGCCAGTAGATCGGACAGGGGAAGCTCTGGGGCCAACGTCCTGACTTTC
- TRBJ1-3 - TRBV6-5 CASSYNHYSGNTIYF TGTGCCAGCAGTTACAACCACTACTCTGGAAACACCATATATTTT
- TRBJ2-7 TRBD1 TRBV6-5 CASNLQGLGTYQYF TGTGCCAGCAACCTACAGGGGCTCGGGACGTATCAGTACTTC
- TRBJ1-1 TRBD1 TRBV9 CASSVGGQGQAFF TGTGCCAGCAGCGTAGGGGGACAGGGGCAGGCTTTCTTT
- TRBJ2-1 - TRBV5-1 CASSLQPRTTNNEQFF TGCGCCAGCAGCTTGCAACCCCGGACTACCAATAATGAGCAGTTCTTC
many TRBJ2-5 - TRBV7-7 CASSSTDWTTSQETQYF TGTGCCAGCAGCTCCACGGACTGGACGACCTCCCAAGAGACCCAGTACTTC
- TRBJ1-2 TRBD1 TRBV14 CASTPAGTAAGYTF TGTGCCAGCACACCCGCCGGGACAGCGGCTGGCTACACCTTC
- TRBJ2-1 - TRBV12-5 CASAINREQFF TGTGCTAGTGCCATTAACAGGGAGCAGTTCTTC
- TRBJ1-3 TRBD1 TRBV20-1 CSASPRQGRNTIYF TGCAGTGCTAGTCCCCGACAGGGTAGAAACACCATATATTTT
- TRBJ2-1 TRBD1 TRBV12-3/TRBV12-4 CASSSGQRPQQFF TGTGCCAGCAGCTCGGGACAGCGGCCCCAGCAGTTCTTC
- TRBJ2-7 - TRBV6-5 CASSAYGGSYEQYF TGTGCCAGCAGCGCCTACGGCGGGTCCTACGAGCAGTACTTC
- TRBJ1-3 TRBD1 TRBV7-9 CASSFTPPGGVSTIYF TGTGCCAGCAGCTTTACCCCCCCAGGGGGAGTAAGCACCATATATTTT
- TRBJ1-5 TRBD1 TRBV28 CASLATSGTGGRRNQPQHF TGTGCCAGCTTAGCTACTTCCGGGACAGGGGGCAGACGCAATCAGCCCCAGCATTTT
- TRBJ1-2 - TRBV5-1 CASSLASGGDGYTF TGCGCCAGCAGCTTGGCCTCGGGGGGTGATGGCTACACCTTC
- TRBJ1-6 - TRBV3-1/TRBV3-2 CASSQGLARVSLHF TGTGCCAGCAGTCAAGGCCTAGCGAGGGTATCCCTCCACTTT
- TRBJ2-5 TRBD2 TRBV7-3 CASSPRASGLLSETQYF TGTGCCAGCAGCCCAAGGGCTAGCGGGCTTCTCTCCGAGACCCAGTACTTC
- TRBJ2-5 TRBD2 TRBV15 CATSSLAGGLETQYF TGTGCCACCAGCAGTTTAGCGGGAGGGTTGGAGACCCAGTACTTC
- TRBJ2-3 - TRBV7-7 CASSPDSTGDTQYF TGTGCCAGCAGCCCCGACTCGACTGGCGATACGCAGTATTTT
- TRBJ1-5 - TRBV19 CASTSQGRSNQPQHF TGTGCCAGTACCTCCCAGGGTCGCAGCAATCAGCCCCAGCATTTT
once TRBJ1-1 - TRBV12-3/TRBV12-4 CASILQGLTEAFF TGTGCCAGCATCCTACAGGGTCTCACTGAAGCTTTCTTT
- TRBJ2-3 - TRBV12-3/TRBV12-4 CASSFSLLDTQYF TGTGCCAGCAGTTTTAGCCTCCTAGATACGCAGTATTTT
few TRBJ1-1 - TRBV19 CASRQDKIYTEAFF TGTGCCAGTAGACAGGACAAGATATACACTGAAGCTTTCTTT
- TRBJ1-1 TRBD1 TRBV19 CASSPGQGYIAEAFF TGTGCCAGTAGTCCGGGACAGGGGTACATCGCTGAAGCTTTCTTT
- TRBJ1-2 - TRBV10-3 CAISDGQNYGYTF TGTGCCATCAGTGATGGGCAAAACTATGGCTACACCTTC
- TRBJ2-3 TRBD2 TRBV11-3 CASSLVAGGPGDTQYF TGTGCCAGCAGCTTAGTAGCGGGGGGCCCAGGGGATACGCAGTATTTT
- TRBJ2-7 - TRBV5-1 CASSRESLRQRNEQYF TGCGCCAGCAGCCGTGAAAGCTTGCGACAGAGAAACGAGCAGTACTTC
- TRBJ2-7 - TRBV2 CASSEAGRGGYEQYF TGTGCCAGCAGTGAAGCTGGCAGGGGAGGGTACGAGCAGTACTTC
- TRBJ1-2 TRBD1 TRBV6-6 CASSSSGQYDYGYTF TGTGCCAGCAGTTCATCGGGACAGTACGACTATGGCTACACCTTC
- TRBJ1-6 - TRBV6-5 CASSYGLDSPLHF TGTGCCAGCAGTTACGGCCTGGATTCACCCCTCCACTTT
once TRBJ1-2 - TRBV7-2 CASSLGGGPTIYGYTF TGTGCCAGCAGCTTAGGGGGGGGCCCTACAATCTATGGCTACACCTTC
once TRBJ2-7 - TRBV7-3 CASSLGAGWDEQYF TGTGCCAGCAGCCTTGGTGCAGGGTGGGACGAGCAGTACTTC
- TRBJ1-4 TRBD1 TRBV6-5 CASSYGTGVDEKLFF TGTGCCAGCAGTTACGGGACAGGGGTCGATGAAAAACTGTTTTTT
- TRBJ1-1 - TRBV30 CAWSPPGRKAFF TGTGCCTGGAGCCCGCCAGGCAGAAAAGCTTTCTTT
once TRBJ2-1 TRBD2 TRBV14 CASSSLLLAGGGPSYNEQFF TGTGCCAGCAGCTCCCTTCTGCTAGCGGGAGGAGGGCCCTCCTACAATGAGCAGTTCTTC
once TRBJ1-1 - TRBV28 CASSRPGSLRGTEAFF TGTGCCAGCAGCCGTCCGGGATCTTTAAGAGGCACTGAAGCTTTCTTT
- TRBJ2-2 TRBD1 TRBV5-1 CASATGENTGELFF TGCGCCAGCGCAACAGGGGAGAACACCGGGGAGCTGTTTTTT
- TRBJ1-1 - TRBV7-8 CASSFLGGGTEAFF TGTGCCAGCAGCTTCCTGGGGGGGGGAACTGAAGCTTTCTTT
- TRBJ1-3 - TRBV19 CASSIEYRSYSGNTIYF TGTGCCAGTAGTATAGAGTACAGGTCCTACTCTGGAAACACCATATATTTT
- TRBJ1-2 - TRBV7-2 CASSFEEAAARGYTF TGTGCCAGCAGCTTCGAAGAGGCCGCTGCACGCGGCTACACCTTC